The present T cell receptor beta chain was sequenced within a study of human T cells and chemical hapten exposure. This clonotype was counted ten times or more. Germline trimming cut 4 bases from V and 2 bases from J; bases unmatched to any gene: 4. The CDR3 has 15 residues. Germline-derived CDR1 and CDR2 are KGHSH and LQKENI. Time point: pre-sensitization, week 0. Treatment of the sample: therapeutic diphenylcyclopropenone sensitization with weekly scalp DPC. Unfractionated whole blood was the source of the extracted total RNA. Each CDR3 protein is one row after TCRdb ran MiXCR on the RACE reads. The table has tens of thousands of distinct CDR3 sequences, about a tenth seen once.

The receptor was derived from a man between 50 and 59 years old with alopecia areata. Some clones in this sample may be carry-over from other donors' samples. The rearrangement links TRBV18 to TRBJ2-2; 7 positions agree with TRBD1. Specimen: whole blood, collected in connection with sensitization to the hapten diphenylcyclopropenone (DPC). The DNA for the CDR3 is TGTGCCAGCTCACAGGGACAGTTCAACACCGGGGAGCTGTTTTTT. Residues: CASSQGQFNTGELFF. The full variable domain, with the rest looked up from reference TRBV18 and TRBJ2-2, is NAGVMQNPRHLVRRRGQEARLRCSPMKGHSHVYWYRQLPEEGLKFMVYLQKENIIDESGMPKERFSAEFPKEGPSILRIQQVVRGDSAAYFCASSQGQFNTGELFFGEGSRLTVL.